This T cell receptor beta chain stems from a study of T cell responses to AZD1222 COVID-19 vaccine. Germline CDR1 GTSNPN, CDR2 SVGIG (reference sequence). The CDR3 contains 13 residues. Trimming took off 4 bases at V and 9 bases at J, with 13 bases between the two ends. Clones were read by immunoSEQ multiplex PCR, and TCRdb kept only the in-frame ones, dropping some. The sample gives over 110,000 clones, 85% to 95% of which show up once; 4.5% to 5.5% is in the top ten. This chain uses TRBV30 with TRBJ1-6; maybe TRBD1 (5 bases). This clonotype was obtained from an adult in good health. Sequenced here: peripheral blood, sampled on day 0 of AZD1222 vaccination. CDR3 protein: CAWTRDRSSPLHF. CDR3 DNA sequence: TGTGCCTGGACCCGGGACCGCAGTTCACCCCTCCACTTT.